These T cell receptor beta chains were read from a single sample in a study of blood T cell repertoires in COVID-19. Libraries were prepared by immunoSEQ multiplex PCR; TCRdb keeps only in-frame clonotypes and omits some of them. Among 75,000 to 95,000 clones listed, 90% to 95% were seen once. The sample comprised peripheral blood. These receptors all stem from a man in his 60s with acute or convalescent COVID-19. Each CDR3 is given with its conserved first and last residue. Each record gives: J gene, D gene, V gene, clone size, CDR3 DNA, CDR3 protein. The D gene is left open where the match is weak. A clone size is listed for some rows: how often the clone was seen (once, few, many), or a class if it is expanded.

>TRBJ2-7|TRBD2|TRBV29-1|-
TGCAGCGTTAGGACCAGCGGGGCCTACGAGCAGTACTTC
CSVRTSGAYEQYF
>TRBJ1-5|-|TRBV5-8|-
TGTGCCAGCAGCTTGTTAGGGGCTAGCAATCAGCCCCAGCATTTT
CASSLLGASNQPQHF
>TRBJ1-3|-|TRBV18|-
TGTGCCAGCTCAGACTCTCAGGGGAGCTCTGGAAACACCATATATTTT
CASSDSQGSSGNTIYF
>TRBJ2-1|-|TRBV5-1|-
TGCGCCAGCAGCTTGAGCCTCGACAATGAGCAGTTCTTC
CASSLSLDNEQFF
>TRBJ2-1|-|TRBV9|-
TGTGCCAGCAGCGTTTGGGGGGAGGTCTCCTACAATGAGCAGTTCTTC
CASSVWGEVSYNEQFF
>TRBJ1-5|-|TRBV25-1|-
TGTGCCAGCAGTCCCTATGAGGATCAGCCCCAGCATTTT
CASSPYEDQPQHF
>TRBJ1-2|TRBD1|TRBV4-3|-
TGCGCCAGCAGCCATGACAGGGGAAACTATGGCTACACCTTC
CASSHDRGNYGYTF
>TRBJ2-7|TRBD1|TRBV29-1|-
TGCAGCGTAACGAGGGGGCCCTACGAGCAGTACTTC
CSVTRGPYEQYF
>TRBJ1-1|-|TRBV6-5|-
TGTGCCAGCAGACCCCCGGGGAATCTACCAAAAGCTTTCTTT
CASRPPGNLPKAFF
>TRBJ1-5|TRBD1|TRBV19|-
TGTGCCAGTAGTATTAAGGGGGCGACGGACAATCAGCCCCAGCATTTT
CASSIKGATDNQPQHF
>TRBJ2-1|-|TRBV19|-
TGTGCCAGTAGTATAGCGGGTAGGTTGGAGCAGTTCTTC
CASSIAGRLEQFF
>TRBJ2-3|TRBD2|TRBV7-2|once
TGTGCCAGCAGCTTAGTAGCTAGCGGTAAGGGACATACGCAGTATTTT
CASSLVASGKGHTQYF
>TRBJ1-1|TRBD1|TRBV7-3|-
TGTGCCAGCAGCTTGATACAGGGGGCTGAAGCTTTCTTT
CASSLIQGAEAFF
>TRBJ2-3|-|TRBV27|-
TGTGCCAGCAGTTTATCAGCAGGGGCGGCCACAGATACGCAGTATTTT
CASSLSAGAATDTQYF
>TRBJ2-7|-|TRBV18|-
TGTGCCAGCTCACCAGACGGGAACTACGAGCAGTACTTC
CASSPDGNYEQYF
>TRBJ2-1|-|TRBV29-1|once
TGCAGCGACGTACAGGGGACTTACAATGAGCAGTTCTTC
CSDVQGTYNEQFF
>TRBJ2-6|-|TRBV6-2/TRBV6-3|-
TGTGCCAGCAGCTTGGACAGCTCTGGGGCCAACGTCCTGACTTTC
CASSLDSSGANVLTF